These T cell receptor beta chains were read from a single sample in a study of PD-L1 blockade in urothelial cancer. The assay was immunoSEQ multiplex PCR, and TCRdb's table has in-frame clones only and misses some. Among 40,000 to 55,000 clones, around 90% were seen once, and the ten largest hold approximately 7.5%. The sequences come from PBMCs, collected around atezolizumab (anti-PD-L1) treatment. These receptor sequences come from a man between 65 and 85 years old with urothelial cancer. The CDR3 runs from the conserved cysteine through the conserved F or W. A D gene is named only where the DNA matches it firmly. Rows may omit the clone size; those that give it use once, few, many or a size class.

D gene,V gene,clone size,J gene,CDR3 DNA,CDR3 protein
-,TRBV7-9,-,TRBJ2-1,TGTGCCAGCAGCTTAGAATGGGTCGGGGGACATGAGCAGTTCTTC,CASSLEWVGGHEQFF
TRBD2,TRBV18,-,TRBJ2-7,TGTGCCAGCTCGCCACAAGGGACTAGTAACGAGCAGTACTTC,CASSPQGTSNEQYF
TRBD2,TRBV15,-,TRBJ2-7,TGTGCCACCAGCAGAGAGGGACTAGCGGGGAATGAGCAGTACTTC,CATSREGLAGNEQYF
-,TRBV11-1,-,TRBJ2-7,TGTGCCAGCAGCTTGGGGGCAGGATCATACGAGCAGTACTTC,CASSLGAGSYEQYF
TRBD1,TRBV7-8,-,TRBJ2-1,TGTGCCAGCAGCCCTGCTACAGGGGGATTCAATGAGCAGTTCTTC,CASSPATGGFNEQFF
-,TRBV4-1,-,TRBJ2-1,TGCGCCAGCAGCTTTCGCTCCCGGAGCTCCTACAATGAGCAGTTCTTC,CASSFRSRSSYNEQFF
-,TRBV7-9,-,TRBJ2-7,TGTGCCAGCAGCCCCCGAGAGCGGAGGAGCCACGAGCAGTACTTC,CASSPRERRSHEQYF
-,TRBV30,-,TRBJ2-1,TGTGCCTGGAGTGATCTTACTGGGCAGTTCTTC,CAWSDLTGQFF
-,TRBV2,-,TRBJ2-4,TGTGCCAGCAGTTGGACTGAGAGTCTAGCCAAAAACATTCAGTACTTC,CASSWTESLAKNIQYF
-,TRBV21-1,-,TRBJ2-5,TGTGCCAGCAGCAAAATCGACACGGGTCGCGGGGGAAATCAAGAGACCCAGTACTTC,CASSKIDTGRGGNQETQYF
TRBD1,TRBV19,-,TRBJ2-7,TGTGCCAGTAGCAAGGGACAGTCCTACGAGCAGTACTTC,CASSKGQSYEQYF
-,TRBV5-1,-,TRBJ2-7,TGCGCCAGCAGCTTAGGCAGCGGCTCCTACGAGCAGTACTTC,CASSLGSGSYEQYF
TRBD2,TRBV30,-,TRBJ2-3,TGTGCCTGGCTACAGCGGGAGGAGACAGATACGCAGTATTTT,CAWLQREETDTQYF
-,TRBV1,-,TRBJ2-1,TGCACCAGCAGCCAAGATACGGGAGGGCGTGAGCAGTTCTTC,CTSSQDTGGREQFF
TRBD2,TRBV5-4,-,TRBJ2-1,TGTGCCAGCAGCCCCCGGGAGGGCCCCTACAATGAGCAGTTCTTC,CASSPREGPYNEQFF
-,TRBV7-2,-,TRBJ2-3,TGTGCCAGCAGCTTGAACAGGGATGTAAATACGCAGTATTTT,CASSLNRDVNTQYF
TRBD2,TRBV7-9,-,TRBJ2-1,TGTGCCAGCAGCAGACTAGCGGGAGGGCCAAATGAGCAGTTCTTC,CASSRLAGGPNEQFF
-,TRBV4-1,-,TRBJ2-3,TGCGCCAGCAGCCAGGGTCGAAGGGGGAGTAGCACAGATACGCAGTATTTT,CASSQGRRGSSTDTQYF
TRBD1,TRBV10-3,-,TRBJ1-5,TGTGCCATCAGGGGACAGGGCAATCAGCCCCAGCATTTT,CAIRGQGNQPQHF
TRBD2,TRBV4-1,-,TRBJ2-7,TGCGCCAGCAAACAAGGGACTAGCGCCGGTTACGAGCAGTACTTC,CASKQGTSAGYEQYF
-,TRBV5-1,-,TRBJ2-2,TGCGCCAGCAGCTTATCGGGAGCTGGAACCGGGGAGCTGTTTTTT,CASSLSGAGTGELFF
-,TRBV18,once,TRBJ2-6,TGTGCCAGCTCACCACCGCTGGGCCCTGGGGCCAACGTCCTGACTTTC,CASSPPLGPGANVLTF
-,TRBV19,-,TRBJ1-2,TGTGCCACCATCGGGGGGACGGGCTATGGCTACACCTTC,CATIGGTGYGYTF
TRBD2,TRBV2,-,TRBJ2-5,TGTGCCAGCAGTCACGTAGGACTAGCGGGTTCAATTCAAGAGACCCAGTACTTC,CASSHVGLAGSIQETQYF
-,TRBV9,-,TRBJ1-5,TGTGCCAGCAGCCCCGGAGTGGGGGCCAGCAATCAGCCCCAGCATTTT,CASSPGVGASNQPQHF
TRBD2,TRBV2,-,TRBJ2-1,TGTGCCAGCAGTGAATCTAGCGGATCCTACAATGAGCAGTTCTTC,CASSESSGSYNEQFF
TRBD2,TRBV27,-,TRBJ2-1,TGTGCCAGCAGCAGCCCTAGCGGGGTATCCTACAATGAGCAGTTCTTC,CASSSPSGVSYNEQFF
-,TRBV9,-,TRBJ2-5,TGTGCCAGCAGCGTAGAGGGACTTGGCGGGGAGACCCAGTACTTC,CASSVEGLGGETQYF
TRBD2,TRBV5-8,-,TRBJ2-5,TGTGCCAGCAGCGATGGACTAGCGGAAGAGACCCAGTACTTC,CASSDGLAEETQYF
TRBD1,TRBV5-6,-,TRBJ2-2,TGTGCCAGCAGCTCCGGACAGGGGCGAGGCGGGGAGCTGTTTTTT,CASSSGQGRGGELFF
TRBD1,TRBV7-8,-,TRBJ2-7,TGTGCCAGCAGCTTAGCGAGGCGGAACAGGGGCTACGAGCAGTACTTC,CASSLARRNRGYEQYF
-,TRBV30,-,TRBJ1-3,TGTGCCTGGAGTGTGGGGGGGCCGGACACCATATATTTT,CAWSVGGPDTIYF
-,TRBV7-9,-,TRBJ2-3,TGTGCCAGCAGCCCTGGGCCGAGCGGGAGCACAGATACGCAGTATTTT,CASSPGPSGSTDTQYF
-,TRBV5-4,-,TRBJ2-2,TGTGCCACGAACCCTGCGAGCGTCCGGTCCGGGGAGCTGTTTTTT,CATNPASVRSGELFF
-,TRBV19,-,TRBJ2-4,TGTGCCAGTAATGACCCTACAGTCGGCATTCAGTACTTC,CASNDPTVGIQYF
-,TRBV27,-,TRBJ2-5,TGTGCCAGCAGCACCCGGTGGTCCTCTGCAGAGACCCAGTACTTC,CASSTRWSSAETQYF
TRBD1,TRBV5-1,-,TRBJ2-2,TGCGCCAGCAGCCCTCCGGGACAGGTCGGGTCGGGGGAGCTGTTTTTT,CASSPPGQVGSGELFF
-,TRBV29-1,-,TRBJ2-5,TGCAGTACTCCCGGGGAAGCGCGGGAGACCCAGTACTTC,CSTPGEARETQYF
TRBD1,TRBV28,few,TRBJ1-2,TGTGCCAGCAGCCCGGTAGGGACAGGGAACTATGGCTACACCTTC,CASSPVGTGNYGYTF
TRBD1,TRBV5-5,-,TRBJ2-1,TGTGCCAGCAGCCCGACAGGGCATGAGCAGTTCTTC,CASSPTGHEQFF
TRBD1,TRBV5-1,-,TRBJ2-3,TGCGCCAGCAGCTTGGGCAGGGGGGATACGCAGTATTTT,CASSLGRGDTQYF
-,TRBV5-1,-,TRBJ1-4,TGCGCCAGCAGCATATCGACAGGTTATAATGAAAAACTGTTTTTT,CASSISTGYNEKLFF
TRBD2,TRBV2,-,TRBJ2-1,TGTGCCAGCAGTGAAGCGCTTCAGGGCGGGGGGGAGCAGTTCTTC,CASSEALQGGGEQFF
TRBD2,TRBV19,-,TRBJ2-1,TGTGCCAGTAGTATTGAACTAGCGGGAAGCGAGCAGTTCTTC,CASSIELAGSEQFF
-,TRBV4-2,few,TRBJ1-2,TGTGCCAGCAGCCTGCGGGAGGAGCCTAACTATGGCTACACCTTC,CASSLREEPNYGYTF
TRBD2,TRBV7-3,once,TRBJ2-7,TGTGCCAGCAGCTTAGGACTAGCGGGCACCTACGAGCAGTACTTC,CASSLGLAGTYEQYF
TRBD1,TRBV7-6,-,TRBJ2-6,TGTGCCAGCAGCAGCCAGGACAGGGGGGGGACCTCTGGGGCCAACGTCCTGACTTTC,CASSSQDRGGTSGANVLTF
-,TRBV9,-,TRBJ2-5,TGTGCCAGCAGCGTAGCTCCTGACTCGCAAGAGACCCAGTACTTC,CASSVAPDSQETQYF
-,TRBV6-6,-,TRBJ2-5,TGTGCCACCTCGGGGGTGGGGGAGACCCAGTACTTC,CATSGVGETQYF
TRBD2,TRBV6-1,-,TRBJ2-1,TGTGCCAGCAACCCCGGGACTAGTGTTTACAATGAGCAGTTCTTC,CASNPGTSVYNEQFF
-,TRBV5-4,-,TRBJ2-4,TGTGCCAGCAGCTTGGGCGGCTCATCGAACGGAAACATTCAGTACTTC,CASSLGGSSNGNIQYF
-,TRBV19,few,TRBJ1-5,TGTGCCAGTCTGACTAAGGGTTGGAGCAATCAGCCCCAGCATTTT,CASLTKGWSNQPQHF
TRBD2,TRBV4-1,-,TRBJ2-4,TGCGCCAGCAGCCAGGTCTTACTAGCGGGAGCCCCCAACATTCAGTACTTC,CASSQVLLAGAPNIQYF
TRBD2,TRBV25-1,-,TRBJ2-7,TGTGCCAGCCCACCCCCCAGCAGGGAGGGGTACTTC,CASPPPSREGYF
TRBD2,TRBV18,-,TRBJ2-5,TGTGCCAGCTCACCGGCGGGACTAGCGGGAGAAGAGACCCAGTACTTC,CASSPAGLAGEETQYF